This T cell receptor beta chain came from a study of control samples from healthy donors and cancer patients. With 6 bases clipped from V and 0 bases from J, the junction kept 10 bases outside the gene matches. Germline CDR1 and CDR2: MNHNY and SVGAGI (reference sequence). The CDR3 is made up of 17 amino acids. Method: immunoSEQ multiplex PCR; TCRdb's copy keeps in-frame clones and lacks some. The sample has approximately 100,000 clones; roughly 92% are singletons. The chain has TRBV6-6 and TRBJ1-1, with 10 bases aligning to TRBD1. Sequenced material: blood. The origin of this receptor is a human donor in good health. The donor label of this sample is uncertain. The CDR3, as DNA: TGTGCCAGCAGGCGACGGACCGGGACAGGGGTGAACACTGAAGCTTTCTTT. It specifies CASRRRTGTGVNTEAFF.